The next 10 T cell receptor beta chains were all read from a single sample in a study of blood T cell repertoires in COVID-19. The table came from immunoSEQ multiplex PCR; TCRdb's copy has only in-frame clones and leaves some out. The sample has about 62,000 clones, 88% seen once. The sequenced sample consisted of peripheral blood. Receptor source: a human donor in a cohort sampled during active COVID-19.

This clone appeared a single time. The chain recombines TRBV14 with TRBJ1-4; D is unresolved. V shed 8 bases and J shed 4 bases, with 8 bases lying between them. This CDR3 region has 12 residues. Germline V gene data show CDR1 as SGHDN and CDR2 as FVKESK. The CDR3 reads CASGPGNEKLFF. The CDR3 region has the DNA TGTGCCAGCGGGCCAGGTAATGAAAAACTGTTTTTT.

This chain joins TRBV19 and TRBJ1-2; 9 nucleotides match TRBD1. The CDR3 is made up of 13 amino acids. Looked up from germline, CDR1 is LNHDA and CDR2 is SQIVND (reference sequence). After removal of 7 bases from V and 6 bases from J, the junction contained 6 bases not matched to a gene. CDR3 amino acids: CASIDRGMDGYTF. CDR3 DNA sequence: TGTGCCAGTATTGACAGGGGGATGGATGGCTACACCTTC. Variable domain in full (rest from reference TRBV19 and TRBJ1-2): DGGITQSPKYLFRKEGQNVTLSCEQNLNHDAMYWYRQDPGQGLRLIYYSQIVNDFQKGDIAEGYSVSREKKESFPLTVTSAQKNPTAFYLCASIDRGMDGYTFGSGTRLTVV.

The chain joins TRBV5-6 to TRBJ2-3; 16 bases fit TRBD2. The CDR3 runs to 19 residues. V gave up 4 bases and J gave up 0 bases; unmatched junction bases: 8. Germline lookup yields CDR1 SGHDT and CDR2 YYEEEE. The CDR3 sequence: CASSPGTSGRVWSTDTQYF. The CDR3 DNA reads TGTGCCAGCAGCCCGGGGACTAGCGGGAGGGTATGGAGCACAGATACGCAGTATTTT.

The chain carries TRBV5-6 and TRBJ2-1, with TRBD2 identical over 13 bases. Germline V gives CDR1 SGHDT, CDR2 YYEEEE. The CDR3 has 16 amino acids. Germline trimming cut 4 bases from V and 6 bases from J; bases unmatched to any gene: 7. CDR3 residues: CASSRGLAGVSNEQFF. The DNA of the CDR3 is TGTGCCAGCAGCAGAGGACTAGCGGGGGTATCCAATGAGCAGTTCTTC.

The chain is built from TRBV11-2 and TRBJ2-7; D not resolved. The CDR3 has 14 amino acids. Deletions cut 5 bases from V and 2 bases from J, with 13 bases between. Germline V CDR1 and CDR2: SGHAT, FQNNGV. CDR3 amino acids: CASSPPLFPYEQYF. As DNA, the CDR3 is TGTGCCAGCAGCCCGCCCCTATTCCCCTACGAGCAGTACTTC.

The chain carries TRBV14 and TRBJ2-2; perhaps TRBD1 as D (7 bases). Looked up from germline, CDR1 is SGHDN and CDR2 is FVKESK. The CDR3 totals 16 residues. Trimming left V 5 bases short and J 4 bases short, with 17 bases between. DNA for the CDR3: TGTGCCAGCAGCTCACGGGCGGGGACAGCCACCGGGGAGCTGTTTTTT. This gives the protein CASSSRAGTATGELFF.

The chain recombines TRBV6-5 with TRBJ2-7; 8 bases agree with TRBD1. The V segment lost 0 bases and the J segment 8 bases; nucleotides outside the gene matches: 9. Germline V gives CDR1 MNHEY, CDR2 SVGAGI. The CDR3 loop spans 15 amino acids. The DNA of the CDR3 is TGTGCCAGCAGTTACTCCACTTCCGGGACAGGACAGCAGTACTTC. It is translated as CASSYSTSGTGQQYF.

V usage is TRBV5-6 and J usage is TRBJ1-3; D remains unclear. CDR1 is SGHDT and CDR2 is YYEEEE in the germline V gene. This CDR3 is built from 18 residues. Deletions cut 0 bases from V and 0 bases from J, with 16 bases between. CDR3 nucleotides: TGTGCCAGCAGCTTGGCGGGCGGGTTTGGGATCTCTGGAAACACCATATATTTT. It is translated as CASSLAGGFGISGNTIYF.

V gene TRBV5-1 combines with J gene TRBJ2-7; D possibly corresponds to TRBD1 (6 bases). The V gene's germline CDR1 is SGHRS and CDR2 YFSETQ. The CDR3 has 15 amino acids. Trimming removed 1 base from V and 6 bases from J, with 17 bases in between. CDR3 loop: CASSLIRQEDFEQYF. CDR3 nucleotide sequence: TGCGCCAGCAGCTTGATCCGACAGGAGGATTTCGAGCAGTACTTC. The variable domain in full, completed from reference TRBV5-1 and TRBJ2-7, reads KAGVTQTPRYLIKTRGQQVTLSCSPISGHRSVSWYQQTPGQGLQFLFEYFSETQRNKGNFPGRFSGRQFSNSRSEMNVSTLELGDSALYLCASSLIRQEDFEQYFGPGTRLTVT.

This chain's CDR3 is CASSQDTRSSYNEQFF. CDR3 DNA sequence: TGCGCCAGCAGCCAAGATACGAGGAGTTCCTACAATGAGCAGTTCTTC. The J gene is TRBJ2-1, the V gene TRBV4-3; the D is unclear. CDR3 size: 16 residues. The V end was cut by 0 bases, the J end by 1 base, with 10 bases between. Germline V gene sequence: CDR1 LGHNA, CDR2 YSLEER.